This T cell receptor (beta chain) was documented in a study of technical replicates of blood from a handful of donors. Data came from immunoSEQ multiplex PCR; TCRdb stores just in-frame clones and leaves some out. The profile shows some 62,000 clones, roughly 86% of them singletons. This clone has only one observation. The germline V and J ends were trimmed by 3 bases and 1 base, with 7 bases remaining between them. Germline V gives CDR1 SGHTA, CDR2 FQGNSA. The CDR3 sequence is 15 residues long. V and J are TRBV7-2 and TRBJ2-6; D may be TRBD2 (5 bases). Sequences were obtained from PBMCs. The sequence derives from a human donor in good health. Some clones in this sample may be carry-over from other donors' samples. CDR3 in amino acids: CASSFRGSGANVLTF. CDR3 DNA: TGTGCCAGCAGCTTCCGGGGATCTGGGGCCAACGTCCTGACTTTC.